The clone carrying this T cell receptor beta chain was seen more than once but under ten times. What it recognizes is unknown. The data originate from a study of T-cell reconstitution after alpha-beta-depleted transplantation in children. Whole-study results and caveats: A year had passed since transplant, and T-cell counts and diversity by then came mostly from newly produced T cells.

It was with unique molecular identifiers that the TCRbeta library was prepared. TCRdb recomputed calls from the PCR reads with MiXCR, one row per CDR3 protein. Counted here are over 100,000 distinct CDR3 sequences, 5% to 6% occurring once; the ten biggest clones make up 6.1%. This receptor was taken from a female patient between 2 and 10 years old who had a stem cell transplant for Fanconi anemia, so the T cells may come from the graft donor. The material was PBMCs, mostly from graft donor cells, obtained 60 days after TCRalphabeta/CD19-depleted stem cell transplant.

The CDR3 spells CASSLQGQPQHF. The CDR3 nucleotides read TGTGCCAGCAGTTTACAGGGTCAGCCCCAGCATTTT. This chain links TRBV28 with TRBJ1-5, with D perhaps matching TRBD1 (5 bases). The CDR3 totals 12 residues. V was shortened by 2 bases and J by 6 bases, with 5 bases between the two germline ends. Germline lookup yields CDR1 MDHEN and CDR2 SYDVKM. Combining the CDR3 with reference TRBV28 and TRBJ1-5 gives the whole variable domain DVKVTQSSRYLVKRTGEKVFLECVQDMDHENMFWYRQDPGLGLRLIYFSYDVKMKEKGDIPEGYSVSREKKERFSLILESASTNQTSMYLCASSLQGQPQHFGDGTRLSIL.